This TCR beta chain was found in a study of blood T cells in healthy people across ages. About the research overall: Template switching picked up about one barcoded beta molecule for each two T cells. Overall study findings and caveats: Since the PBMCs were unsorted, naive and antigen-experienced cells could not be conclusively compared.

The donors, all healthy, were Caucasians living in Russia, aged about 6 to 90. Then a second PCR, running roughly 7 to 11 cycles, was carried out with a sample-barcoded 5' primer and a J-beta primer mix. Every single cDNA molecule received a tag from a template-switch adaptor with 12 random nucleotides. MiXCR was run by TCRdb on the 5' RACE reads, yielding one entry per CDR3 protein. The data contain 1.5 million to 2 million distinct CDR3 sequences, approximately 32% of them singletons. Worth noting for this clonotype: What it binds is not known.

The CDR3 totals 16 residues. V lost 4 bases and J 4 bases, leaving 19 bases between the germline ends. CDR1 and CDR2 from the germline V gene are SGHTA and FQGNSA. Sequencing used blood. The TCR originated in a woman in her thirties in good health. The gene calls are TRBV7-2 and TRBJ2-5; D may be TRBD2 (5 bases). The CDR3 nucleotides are TGTGCCAGCAGCTCTACCCCGAGGGATGGAGGAGAGACCCAGTACTTC. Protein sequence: CASSSTPRDGGETQYF.